This is a list of T cell receptor beta chains from one sample in a study of regulatory T cells in long-lasting Graves disease. In TCRdb, the multiplex PCR reads were re-called with MiXCR into one record per CDR3 protein. Here the sample spans fewer than 400,000 distinct CDR3 sequences, 18% being singletons. This sample comprised peripheral blood mononuclear cells (PBMCs), obtained at new diagnosis, from a patient treated with antithyroid drugs. These receptors all come from a female donor with Graves disease. The CDR3 runs from the conserved cysteine through the conserved F or W. Each record gives: J gene, V gene, clone size, D gene, CDR3 DNA, CDR3 protein. The D gene is left open where the match is weak. For some rows the clone size is stated as once, few or many, or as a class when expanded; others skip it.

TRBJ2-7,TRBV28,many,.,TGTGCCAGCAGTTTAGCAGGCTACGAGCAGTACTTC,CASSLAGYEQYF
TRBJ1-1,TRBV19,few,.,TGTGCCAGTAGTATTGGGTATTGGGTTTCCGTAATGAACACTGAAGCTTTCTTT,CASSIGYWVSVMNTEAFF
TRBJ2-2,TRBV5-1,many,.,TGCGCCAGCACCTCGACTCACGGACTCACCGGGGAGCTGTTTTTT,CASTSTHGLTGELFF
TRBJ2-5,TRBV5-6,many,.,TGTGCCAGCAGCCAACCTAGGGGGGAGACCCAGTACTTC,CASSQPRGETQYF
TRBJ2-5,TRBV12-3/TRBV12-4,many,TRBD2,TGTGCCAGCAGTTTAAGTCCTAGCGGGAGTTACGAGACCCAGTACTTC,CASSLSPSGSYETQYF
TRBJ2-7,TRBV29-1,few,TRBD2,TGCAGCGTTGGTGGGGGGAGCGGGGGGTACGAGCAGTACTTC,CSVGGGSGGYEQYF
TRBJ1-1,TRBV30,.,TRBD1,TGTGCCTGTAGACAGGGGTTCGACACTGAAGCTTTCTTT,CACRQGFDTEAFF
TRBJ1-6,TRBV6-1,few,.,TGTGCCAGCAGTGAGGCAGGAGTTAATTCACCCCTCCACTTT,CASSEAGVNSPLHF
TRBJ2-1,TRBV27,many,TRBD2,TGTGCCAGCAGTTTCTTAGCGGGCGCCGACAATGAGCAGTTCTTC,CASSFLAGADNEQFF
TRBJ2-5,TRBV5-6,.,TRBD1,TGTGCCAGCAGCCAGGGGGCCCCACAAGAGACCCAGTACTTC,CASSQGAPQETQYF
TRBJ1-3,TRBV12-3/TRBV12-4,many,.,TGTGCCAGCAGTCTACAGGGCTCGTCGGGGAGAGCAAATTTT,CASSLQGSSGRANF
TRBJ2-1,TRBV27,many,.,TGTGCCAGCAGTTTGAGGGGCAGGGGCGATGAGCAGTTCTTC,CASSLRGRGDEQFF
TRBJ2-7,TRBV30,many,TRBD2,TGTGCCTGGAAGGGAGGGACTAGCGGGACCTACGAGCAGTACTTC,CAWKGGTSGTYEQYF
TRBJ2-1,TRBV29-1,few,TRBD2,TGCAGCGTTGTACTAGCGGGTACTACGGGGCACTACAATGAGCAGTTCTTC,CSVVLAGTTGHYNEQFF
TRBJ1-1,TRBV5-1,many,TRBD1,TGCGCCAGCACGCAGGGGGATAGTCGGACTGAAGCTTTCTTT,CASTQGDSRTEAFF
TRBJ1-1,TRBV28,few,.,TGTGCCAGCAGTTTAGTCGACACTGAAGCTTTCTTT,CASSLVDTEAFF
TRBJ2-7,TRBV30,.,.,TGTGCCTGGAGTTCTGGGGGAGTCAAGCAGTACTTC,CAWSSGGVKQYF
TRBJ1-1,TRBV28,.,TRBD1,TGTGCCAGCAGACTAAGGGGGCAAGGTGAAGCTTTCTTT,CASRLRGQGEAFF
TRBJ2-5,TRBV12-3/TRBV12-4,many,.,TGTGCCAGCAGTTTTGGGGGATATGAGACCCAGTACTTC,CASSFGGYETQYF
TRBJ2-7,TRBV2,once,.,TGTGCCACTACTACACCTTATTCCTACGAGCAGTACTTC,CATTTPYSYEQYF
TRBJ1-1,TRBV6-1,many,.,TGTGCCAGCAGTCCCTGGGGGGGCGGGAGGACTGAAGCTTTCTTT,CASSPWGGGRTEAFF
TRBJ2-7,TRBV2,.,TRBD1,TGTGCCAGCAGTCTCCGCGGGGCAGGGGGCGCAATCAGGTACGAGCAGTACTTC,CASSLRGAGGAIRYEQYF
TRBJ2-7,TRBV6-7,few,TRBD2,TGTGCCAGCACCTTACTAGCGGAGTCCCCCTACGAGCAGTACTTC,CASTLLAESPYEQYF
TRBJ1-6,TRBV10-3,many,TRBD1,TGTGCCATTCAACAGGGGGGTAATTCACCCCTCCACTTT,CAIQQGGNSPLHF
TRBJ2-2,TRBV11-2,many,.,TGTGCCAGCAGCTTAGCCTTGGGGGACACCGGGGAGCTGTTTTTT,CASSLALGDTGELFF
TRBJ2-1,TRBV2,many,.,TGTGCCAGGAGTTTGGCCAATGAGCAGTTCTTC,CARSLANEQFF
TRBJ2-7,TRBV2,many,TRBD1,TGTGCCAGCAGTGAAGCCGGGACAGGGTACGAGCAGTACTTC,CASSEAGTGYEQYF
TRBJ2-7,TRBV20-1,few,.,TGCAGTGCTATCGATGGGGCCTACAGGTCCGAGCAGTACTTC,CSAIDGAYRSEQYF
TRBJ2-3,TRBV20-1,once,TRBD2,TGCAGTGCCTGGGCTAGCGGGAGTGCAGATACGCAGTATTTT,CSAWASGSADTQYF
TRBJ2-1,TRBV24-1,many,.,TGTGCCACCAGTGATGTGGCGGGCTCCTACAATGAGCAGTTCTTC,CATSDVAGSYNEQFF
TRBJ2-5,TRBV3-1,many,TRBD2,TGTGCCAGCAGCCCTAGCGGGAGCGCCGTTGAGACCCAGTACTTC,CASSPSGSAVETQYF
TRBJ2-3,TRBV2,many,.,TGTGCCGGCTCTCTCGGGATAACAGATACGCAGTATTTT,CAGSLGITDTQYF
TRBJ2-1,TRBV10-3,.,.,TGTGCCATCATGAGAGCAAATGAGCAGTTCTTC,CAIMRANEQFF
TRBJ1-2,TRBV28,many,.,TGTGCCAGCAGTACCACAGGGAGCGGCTACACCTTC,CASSTTGSGYTF
TRBJ2-3,TRBV20-1,many,TRBD2,TGCAGTGCCCCTGGGGCGGGAGTAACAGATACGCAGTATTTT,CSAPGAGVTDTQYF
TRBJ1-1,TRBV20-1,.,TRBD1,TGCAGTGCTAGGGGACAGGTCCAGAACACTGAAGCTTTCTTT,CSARGQVQNTEAFF
TRBJ1-1,TRBV27,.,.,TGTGCCAGCAGTCCACAGGTTTACAGGACCGGGGCTGAAGCTTTCTTT,CASSPQVYRTGAEAFF
TRBJ2-1,TRBV19,few,TRBD1,TGTGCCAGTAGTATGAGGGGGCTCTCCTACAATGAGCAGTTCTTC,CASSMRGLSYNEQFF
TRBJ1-5,TRBV27,many,.,TGTGCCAGCAGTTTGAGGGGACGGACCTCCTATAGCAATCAGCCCCAGCATTTT,CASSLRGRTSYSNQPQHF
TRBJ1-5,TRBV27,many,TRBD1,TGTGCCAGCAGTCCCCAGGGGGACAATCAGCCCCAGCATTTT,CASSPQGDNQPQHF
TRBJ1-1,TRBV13,many,.,TGTGCCAGCAGCTTTAGGGGGGGGCTGAACACTGAAGCTTTCTTT,CASSFRGGLNTEAFF
TRBJ1-2,TRBV12-3/TRBV12-4,many,.,TGTGCCAGCAGTGGGGGACCGAGATATGGCTACACCTTC,CASSGGPRYGYTF
TRBJ1-1,TRBV6-1,many,.,TGTGCCAGCAGTGGCCGACGGGGAATGAACACTGAAGCTTTCTTT,CASSGRRGMNTEAFF
TRBJ1-5,TRBV18,.,.,TGTGCCAGCCACGGGACGGGAAACAATCAGCCCCAGCATTTT,CASHGTGNNQPQHF
TRBJ2-5,TRBV7-9,many,.,TGTACAGGCTCTTTGCTTAAGACCCAGTACTTC,CTGSLLKTQYF
TRBJ2-1,TRBV6-1,many,.,TGTGCCAGCAGTGAGGAGTACTACAATGAGCAGTTCTTC,CASSEEYYNEQFF